The sequence of this TCR beta chain was determined in a study of cytomegalovirus exposure and HLA in healthy donors. Clones were read by immunoSEQ multiplex PCR, and TCRdb kept only the in-frame ones, dropping some. The sample yields 120,000 or so clones, roughly 89% seen once. The germline CDR1 and CDR2 sequences are MGHRA and YSYEKL. Trimming took off 4 bases at V and 5 bases at J, with 26 bases between the two ends. The CDR3 is 18 amino acids. This clonotype was sampled from a woman aged 18-30 years in good health and CMV-seronegative. The source material was PBMCs. V is TRBV4-1 and J is TRBJ1-2; D remains ambiguous. The CDR3 nucleotides are TGCGCCAGCAGCCGCCTAAATGCCCCAGAGGCTGATCATTATGGCTACACCTTC. Translating gives CASSRLNAPEADHYGYTF.